The 8 T cell receptor beta chains below all came from one sample that was sequenced in a study of T cell changes during pregnancy in multiple sclerosis. TCRdb keeps only in-frame clones here, not all; method: immunoSEQ multiplex PCR. Found here are 25,000 to 35,000 clones, roughly nine tenths of them singletons; the top ten hold roughly 0.77%. The starting material was CD4+ T cells from peripheral blood mononuclear cells, obtained in the second trimester of pregnancy. The source is a female donor with multiple sclerosis, enrolled in a pregnancy study.

The rearrangement uses TRBV7-9 and TRBJ1-6; no firm D call. This CDR3 has 13 amino acids. With 5 bases removed from V and 8 bases from J, the gap between germline ends came to 10 bases. CDR1 and CDR2 from the germline V gene are SEHNR and FQNEAQ (reference sequence). The CDR3 nucleotides read TGTGCCAGCAGCATGGACGGGGATTCACCCCTCCACTTT. Translated: CASSMDGDSPLHF.

The chain joins TRBV21-1 to TRBJ1-1. TRBV21-1 has pseudogene status. The CDR3 is 16 residues long. In DNA form, the CDR3 reads TGTGCCAGCAGTGGGTCCATACTAACAATTCGCACTGAAGCTTTCTTT. Translation: CASSGSILTIRTEAFF.

The chain couples TRBV6-1 to TRBJ2-7, with D perhaps TRBD2 (6 bases). Germline V gene sequence: CDR1 MNHNS, CDR2 SASEGT. This CDR3 spans 17 amino acids. With 2 bases removed from V and 4 bases from J, the gap between germline ends came to 21 bases. The CDR3 DNA reads as TGTGCCAGCAGTGAATCGCTCCCGGGGGTGACAAGGTACGAGCAGTACTTC. Translated: CASSESLPGVTRYEQYF.

This chain links TRBV5-1 with TRBJ2-1, with TRBD2 matching over 7 bases. The CDR3 is 14 amino acids. In germline, CDR1 is SGHRS, CDR2 YFSETQ. V was clipped by 5 bases and J by 4 bases; unmatched bases: 6. The CDR3 sequence: CASSAGGRYNEQFF. CDR3 DNA: TGCGCCAGCAGTGCCGGCGGGAGATACAATGAGCAGTTCTTC.

The chain combines TRBV30 with TRBJ1-2; 7 bases are a match to TRBD1. Looked up from germline, CDR1 is GTSNPN and CDR2 is SVGIG (reference sequence). V shed 3 bases, J shed 4 bases, and the junction held 11 bases outside the gene matches. This CDR3 is built from 15 residues. In DNA, the CDR3 is TGTGCCTGGAGGGAGGGAGCAGGGGGTATCTATGGCTACACCTTC. Its protein product is CAWREGAGGIYGYTF.

The sample holds one count of this clone. The rearrangement uses TRBV6-1 and TRBJ2-7; D ambiguous. Per the germline V gene, CDR1 is MNHNS and CDR2 is SASEGT. The CDR3 totals 14 residues. V was trimmed by 5 bases and J by 0 bases, leaving 11 bases between them. CDR3 region: CASSSVDNSYEQYF. The CDR3 nucleotides read TGTGCCAGCAGTTCCGTAGACAACTCCTACGAGCAGTACTTC.

This clone was observed a single time. This chain connects TRBV4-2 to TRBJ2-5; D is unresolved. There are 14 residues in the CDR3. The germline V and J ends were trimmed by 0 bases and 5 bases, with 10 bases remaining between them. Germline loops: CDR1 LGHNA, CDR2 YNFKEQ. As DNA, the CDR3 is TGTGCCAGCAGCCAAGATCTTTTAATCGAGACCCAGTACTTC. Translating it yields CASSQDLLIETQYF.

This chain connects TRBV5-1 to TRBJ2-5, with TRBD1 identical over 8 bases. There are 14 residues in the CDR3. Looked up from germline, CDR1 is SGHRS and CDR2 is YFSETQ. The V segment lost 4 bases and the J segment 1 base; nucleotides outside the gene matches: 3. CDR3 in DNA: TGCGCCAGCAGCATCGGACAGGGCCAAGAGACCCAGTACTTC. Translating gives CASSIGQGQETQYF.